The clone carrying this TCR beta chain has more than one count but fewer than ten. Its target is not known. This sample is drawn from a study of T cell responses to AZD1222 COVID-19 vaccine. In the study overall: Pooled in the analysis were second doses at about 4 or about 12 weeks. Study results and caveats: It should be noted that donors were predominantly white British and more often female, and clonal diversity was possibly underestimated.

Produced via immunoSEQ multiplex PCR; TCRdb's table is partial and in-frame only. The table lists 170,000 or so clones, about 92% of them singletons, with about 0.9% in the top ten. This TCR was sampled from an adult in good health. The sequencing here drew on peripheral blood, taken on day 0 of AZD1222 vaccination.

This chain's CDR3 is CASSLRHSKNSPLHF. In DNA form, the CDR3 reads TGTGCCAGCAGCTTACGCCACAGCAAGAATTCACCCCTCCACTTT. The chain is built from TRBV5-4 and TRBJ1-6, with no clear D. Germline V gives CDR1 SGHNT, CDR2 YYREEE (reference sequence). The length of the CDR3 is 15 residues. V lost 2 bases to trimming and J lost 7 bases, with 13 bases between them.